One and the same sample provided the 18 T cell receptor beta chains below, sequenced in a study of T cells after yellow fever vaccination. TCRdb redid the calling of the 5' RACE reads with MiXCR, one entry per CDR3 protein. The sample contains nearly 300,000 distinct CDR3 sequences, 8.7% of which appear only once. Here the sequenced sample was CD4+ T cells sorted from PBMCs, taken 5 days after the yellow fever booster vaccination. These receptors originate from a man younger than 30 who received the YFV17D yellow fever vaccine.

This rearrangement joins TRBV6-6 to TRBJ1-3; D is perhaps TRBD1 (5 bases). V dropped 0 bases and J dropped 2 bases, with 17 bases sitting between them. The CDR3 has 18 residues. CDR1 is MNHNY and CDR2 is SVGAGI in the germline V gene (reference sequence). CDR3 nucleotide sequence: TGTGCCAGCAGTTACTCATCATCGGGGGGTAGCCCTGGAAACACCATATATTTT. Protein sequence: CASSYSSSGGSPGNTIYF.

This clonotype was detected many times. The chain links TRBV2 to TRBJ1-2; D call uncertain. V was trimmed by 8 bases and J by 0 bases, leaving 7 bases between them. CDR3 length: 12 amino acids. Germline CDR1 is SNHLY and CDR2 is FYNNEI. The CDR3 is CASSEANYGYTF. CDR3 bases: TGTGCCAGCTCTGAAGCTAACTATGGCTACACCTTC.

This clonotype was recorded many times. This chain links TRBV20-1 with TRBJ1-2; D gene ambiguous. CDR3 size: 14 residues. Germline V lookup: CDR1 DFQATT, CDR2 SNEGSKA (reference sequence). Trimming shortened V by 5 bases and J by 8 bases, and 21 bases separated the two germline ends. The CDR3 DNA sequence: TGCAGTGCTCTCCGAGTGACAATTGCGAACGGCTACACCTTC. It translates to CSALRVTIANGYTF.

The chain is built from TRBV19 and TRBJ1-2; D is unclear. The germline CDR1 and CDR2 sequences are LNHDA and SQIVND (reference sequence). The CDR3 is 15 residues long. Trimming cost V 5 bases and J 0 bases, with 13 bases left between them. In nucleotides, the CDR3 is TGTGCCAGTAGTCCCTACGCCGGAGCTAACTATGGCTACACCTTC. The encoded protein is CASSPYAGANYGYTF.

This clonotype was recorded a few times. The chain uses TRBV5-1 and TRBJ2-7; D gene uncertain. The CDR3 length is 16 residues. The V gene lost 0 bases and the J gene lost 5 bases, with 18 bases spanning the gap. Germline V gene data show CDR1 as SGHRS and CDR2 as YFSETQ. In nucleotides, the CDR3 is TGCGCCAGCAGCTTGGGCAATGCAGGTCAAGGGCACGAGCAGTACTTC. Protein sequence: CASSLGNAGQGHEQYF.

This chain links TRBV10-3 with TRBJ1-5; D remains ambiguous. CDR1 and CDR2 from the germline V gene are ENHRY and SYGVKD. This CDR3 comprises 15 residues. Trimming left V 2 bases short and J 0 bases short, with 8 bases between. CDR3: CAISEGRNSNQPQHF. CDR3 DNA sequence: TGTGCCATCAGTGAGGGCCGGAATAGCAATCAGCCCCAGCATTTT.

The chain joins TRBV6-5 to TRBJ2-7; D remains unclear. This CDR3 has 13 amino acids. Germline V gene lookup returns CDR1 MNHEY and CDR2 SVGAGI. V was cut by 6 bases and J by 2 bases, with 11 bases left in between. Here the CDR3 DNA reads TGTGCCAGCAGGGAGACATCCACCTACGAGCAGTACTTC. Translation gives CASRETSTYEQYF.

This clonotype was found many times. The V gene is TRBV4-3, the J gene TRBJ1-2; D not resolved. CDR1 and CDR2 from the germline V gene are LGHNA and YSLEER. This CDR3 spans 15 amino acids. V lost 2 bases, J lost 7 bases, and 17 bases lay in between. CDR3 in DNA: TGCGCCAGCAGCCAAAGAGGAGCAGGCGGCTTTGGCTACACCTTC. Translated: CASSQRGAGGFGYTF.

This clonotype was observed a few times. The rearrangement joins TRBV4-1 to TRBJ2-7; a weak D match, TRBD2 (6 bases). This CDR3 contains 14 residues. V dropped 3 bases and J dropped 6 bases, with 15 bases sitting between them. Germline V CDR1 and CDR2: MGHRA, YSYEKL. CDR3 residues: CASSQVGVGGEQYF. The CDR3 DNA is TGCGCCAGCAGCCAGGTCGGGGTGGGGGGCGAGCAGTACTTC.

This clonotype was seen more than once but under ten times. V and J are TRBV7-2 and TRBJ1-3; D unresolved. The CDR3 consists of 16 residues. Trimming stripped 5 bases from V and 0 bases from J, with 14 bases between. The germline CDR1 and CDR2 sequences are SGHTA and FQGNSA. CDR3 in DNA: TGTGCCAGCAGCGCAGGTCCGGCGCTCTCTGGAAACACCATATATTTT. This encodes CASSAGPALSGNTIYF.

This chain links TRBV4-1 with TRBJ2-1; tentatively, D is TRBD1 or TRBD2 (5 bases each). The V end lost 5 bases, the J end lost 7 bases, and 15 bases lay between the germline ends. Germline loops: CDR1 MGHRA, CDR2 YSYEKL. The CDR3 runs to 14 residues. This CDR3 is CASSGSGTNNEQFF. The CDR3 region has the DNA TGCGCCAGCAGCGGTTCGGGGACGAATAATGAGCAGTTCTTC.

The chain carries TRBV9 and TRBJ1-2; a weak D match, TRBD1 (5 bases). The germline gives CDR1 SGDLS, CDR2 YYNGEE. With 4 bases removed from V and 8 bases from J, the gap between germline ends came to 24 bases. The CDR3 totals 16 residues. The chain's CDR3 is CASSLRGGQTVDGYTF. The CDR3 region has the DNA TGTGCCAGCAGCTTAAGAGGTGGCCAGACAGTTGACGGCTACACCTTC.

The CDR3 DNA sequence: TGCAGTGTAAGAGAGAGCTCCTACGAGCAGTACGTC. It is translated as CSVRESSYEQYV. The J gene is TRBJ2-7, the V gene TRBV20-1, with D unresolved. Germline CDR1 reads DFQATT; CDR2 reads SNEGSKA (reference sequence). CDR3 length equals 12 residues. V was cut by 7 bases and J by 0 bases, with 10 bases left in between.

The CDR3 sequence is CSAGDGTNTEAFF. Here the CDR3 DNA reads TGCAGCGCTGGGGACGGGACGAACACTGAAGCTTTCTTT. The rearrangement joins TRBV29-1 to TRBJ1-1, with D tentatively TRBD1 (5 bases). From germline, CDR1 is SQVTM and CDR2 ANQGSEA. This CDR3 is built from 13 residues. Trimming took off 7 bases at V and 1 base at J, with 13 bases between the two ends.

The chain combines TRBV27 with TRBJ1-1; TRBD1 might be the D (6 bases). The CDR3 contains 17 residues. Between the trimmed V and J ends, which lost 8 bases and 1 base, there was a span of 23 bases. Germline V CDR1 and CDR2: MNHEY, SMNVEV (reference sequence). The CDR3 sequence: CASPPRGLRLRNTEAFF. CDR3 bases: TGTGCCAGCCCTCCCCGGGGGCTCAGGCTTAGGAACACTGAAGCTTTCTTT.

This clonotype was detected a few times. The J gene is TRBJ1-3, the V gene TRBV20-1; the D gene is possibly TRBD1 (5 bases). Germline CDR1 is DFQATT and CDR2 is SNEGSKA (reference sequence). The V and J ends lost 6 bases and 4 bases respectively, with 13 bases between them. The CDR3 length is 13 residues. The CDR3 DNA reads TGCAGTGCAACCGAGGGGAACGGAAACACCATATATTTT. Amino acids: CSATEGNGNTIYF.

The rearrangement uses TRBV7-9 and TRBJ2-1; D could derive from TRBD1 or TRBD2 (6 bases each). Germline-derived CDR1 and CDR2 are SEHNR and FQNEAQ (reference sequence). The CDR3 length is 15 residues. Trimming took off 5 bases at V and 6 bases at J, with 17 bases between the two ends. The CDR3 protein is CASSPPGAYFNEQFF. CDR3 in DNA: TGTGCCAGCAGCCCTCCGGGGGCGTATTTCAATGAGCAGTTCTTC. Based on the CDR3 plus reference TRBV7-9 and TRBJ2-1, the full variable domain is DTGVSQNPRHKITKRGQNVTFRCDPISEHNRLYWYRQTLGQGPEFLTYFQNEAQLEKSRLLSDRFSAERPKGSFSTLEIQRTEQGDSAMYLCASSPPGAYFNEQFFGPGTRLTVL.

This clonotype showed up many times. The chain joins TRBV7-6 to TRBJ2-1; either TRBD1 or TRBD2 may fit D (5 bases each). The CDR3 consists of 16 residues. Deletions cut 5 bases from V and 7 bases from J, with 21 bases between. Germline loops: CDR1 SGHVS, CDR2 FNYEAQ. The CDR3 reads CASSVLGSIKGNEQFF. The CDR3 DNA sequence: TGTGCCAGCAGCGTACTAGGTAGTATCAAGGGGAATGAGCAGTTCTTC. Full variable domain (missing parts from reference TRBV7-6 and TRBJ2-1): GAGVSQSPRYKVTKRGQDVALRCDPISGHVSLYWYRQALGQGPEFLTYFNYEAQQDKSGLPNDRFSAERPEGSISTLTIQRTEQRDSAMYRCASSVLGSIKGNEQFFGPGTRLTVL.